This T cell receptor (beta chain) stems from a study of blood T cell repertoires in COVID-19. In its sample, this clone was seen a few times. Clones were read by immunoSEQ multiplex PCR, and TCRdb kept only the in-frame ones, dropping some. The sample has tens of thousands of clones, roughly 88% seen once. J gave up 3 bases and V 0 bases, and 3 bases lay outside the gene matches. The CDR3 is 16 residues long. CDR1 is MNHEY, CDR2 SVGEGT, per germline. Sample: peripheral blood. The sequence was obtained from a man in his sixties or seventies with acute or convalescent COVID-19. This sequence joins TRBV6-2 or TRBV6-3 and TRBJ2-1, with 9 bases matching TRBD2. For the CDR3, the DNA is TGTGCCAGCAGTTACTCGGGAGCGGGGGGCTACAATGAGCAGTTCTTC. Its protein is CASSYSGAGGYNEQFF.